A single sample gave rise to the 24 T cell receptor beta chains below, sequenced in a study of blood T cell repertoires in COVID-19. Sequencing used immunoSEQ multiplex PCR; TCRdb keeps in-frame clones, though not all of them. The sample consists of 250,000 to 350,000 clones, roughly 87% of them appearing once. Specimen: peripheral blood. These receptors were collected from a woman in her forties or fifties who had recovered from COVID-19.

The rearrangement links TRBV9 to TRBJ2-6, with 8 bases matching TRBD1. This CDR3 region has 14 residues. CDR1 and CDR2 (germline): SGDLS, YYNGEE. The V and J ends lost 7 bases and 4 bases, in that order; junction bases with no gene match: 4. The CDR3, as DNA: TGTGCCAGCCACAGGGGGGACGGGGCCAACGTCCTGACTTTC. This codes for CASHRGDGANVLTF. The variable domain in full, completed from reference TRBV9 and TRBJ2-6, reads DSGVTQTPKHLITATGQRVTLRCSPRSGDLSVYWYQQSLDQGLQFLIQYYNGEERAKGNILERFSAQQFPDLHSELNLSSLELGDSALYFCASHRGDGANVLTFGAGSRLTVL.

The rearrangement links TRBV6-1 to TRBJ2-2; 9 positions match TRBD1. The germline V gene encodes CDR1 MNHNS and CDR2 SASEGT. This CDR3 comprises 14 residues. J was trimmed by 7 bases and V by 3 bases; bases with no gene match: 3. This CDR3 reads CASSEGQGNGELFF. In DNA, the CDR3 is TGTGCCAGCAGTGAGGGACAGGGCAACGGGGAGCTGTTTTTT.

The gene calls are TRBV5-1 and TRBJ1-2; 9 bases are a match to TRBD1. Looked up from germline, CDR1 is SGHRS and CDR2 is YFSETQ. The CDR3 is 15 residues long. Germline trimming cut 4 bases from V and 2 bases from J; bases unmatched to any gene: 6. CDR3 DNA sequence: TGCGCCAGCAGCACGGGACAGGGTCGGAACTATGGCTACACCTTC. This translates into CASSTGQGRNYGYTF.

This rearrangement joins TRBV19 to TRBJ2-7; D call uncertain. In germline, CDR1 is LNHDA, CDR2 SQIVND (reference sequence). Trimming took off 1 base at V and 3 bases at J, with 10 bases between the two ends. The CDR3 runs 14 residues. DNA for the CDR3: TGTGCCAGTAGTATAGTTGTCACAAACTACGAGCAGTACTTC. This codes for CASSIVVTNYEQYF.

The chain carries TRBV28 and TRBJ2-1; possibly TRBD2 for D (5 bases). V shed 1 base and J shed 5 bases, with 12 bases lying between them. Germline assignment: CDR1 MDHEN and CDR2 SYDVKM. The CDR3 has 15 amino acids. In DNA form, the CDR3 reads TGTGCCAGCAGTTTATCGGCTAGCAAAAACAATGAGCAGTTCTTC. Its translation is CASSLSASKNNEQFF.

V usage is TRBV3-1 (or the pseudogene TRBV3-2) and J usage is TRBJ1-1; the D is unclear. The ends were cut back, 2 bases at V and 5 bases at J, with 9 bases in the middle. The CDR3 has 13 amino acids. Per the germline V gene, CDR1 is LGHDT and CDR2 is YNNKEL (reference sequence). This chain's CDR3 is CASSQFFTTEAFF. DNA of the CDR3: TGTGCCAGCAGCCAATTTTTTACTACTGAAGCTTTCTTT.

CDR3 amino acids: CAWSASVWGGRTDTQYF. DNA for the CDR3: TGTGCCTGGAGTGCGTCGGTATGGGGGGGGCGCACAGATACGCAGTATTTT. The rearrangement uses TRBV30 and TRBJ2-3; weak D call: TRBD2 (7 bases). Germline V gene lookup returns CDR1 GTSNPN and CDR2 SVGIG (reference sequence). The CDR3 is made up of 17 amino acids. Trimming removed 1 base at V and 1 base at J, with 18 bases between.

This clone was seen just once. The J gene is TRBJ2-1, the V gene TRBV5-1, with D hard to call. CDR3 size: 14 residues. The V gene lost 2 bases and the J gene lost 6 bases, with 12 bases spanning the gap. Per germline, CDR1 SGHRS and CDR2 YFSETQ. CDR3 amino acids: CASSFESRGNEQFF. CDR3 nucleotide sequence: TGCGCCAGCAGCTTCGAAAGCCGCGGCAATGAGCAGTTCTTC.

The V gene is TRBV6-5, the J gene TRBJ2-1; no clear D gene. V lost 4 bases and J 6 bases, leaving 10 bases between the germline ends. The CDR3 loop spans 13 amino acids. Germline values: CDR1 MNHEY, CDR2 SVGAGI. Here the CDR3 reads CASSSTRGNEQFF. In nucleotides, the CDR3 is TGTGCCAGCAGTTCTACCAGAGGCAATGAGCAGTTCTTC.

The CDR3 spells CASSEGGLAGTGANVLTF. The CDR3 nucleotides are TGTGCCAGCAGTGAAGGTGGGCTAGCGGGAACTGGGGCCAACGTCCTGACTTTC. V and J are TRBV6-1 and TRBJ2-6; 9 bases agree with TRBD2. The V gene end was trimmed by 1 base and the J gene end by 2 bases; junction bases not matched to a gene: 6. The CDR3 length is 18 residues. The germline CDR1 and CDR2 sequences are MNHNS and SASEGT.

This clone occurred a few times. The V gene is TRBV10-2, the J gene TRBJ2-3, with D possibly matching TRBD1 (6 bases). This CDR3 spans 13 amino acids. V lost 10 bases, J lost 1 base, and 12 bases lay in between. The germline V gene encodes CDR1 WSHSY and CDR2 SAAADI. The CDR3 spells CATDRQGTDTQYF. The CDR3 DNA reads TGCGCCACCGATAGACAGGGCACAGATACGCAGTATTTT.

The chain uses TRBV6-6 and TRBJ2-7, with a weak D call TRBD2 (5 bases). Deletions cut 7 bases from V and 3 bases from J, with 22 bases between. This CDR3 is 16 amino acids long. Germline V gene sequence: CDR1 MNHNY, CDR2 SVGAGI (reference sequence). CDR3 DNA sequence: TGTGCCAGCACCTCACACCAGGTCGGAGACTACTACGAGCAGTACTTC. Translated, it gives CASTSHQVGDYYEQYF.

V usage is TRBV7-2 and J usage is TRBJ1-3; a possible D gene is TRBD1 (6 bases). Trimming removed 5 bases at V and 6 bases at J, with 11 bases between. Germline-derived CDR1 and CDR2 are SGHTA and FQGNSA. The CDR3 loop spans 13 amino acids. CDR3 coding DNA: TGTGCCAGCAGCCCAGGACAGACAAACACCATATATTTT. Its protein product is CASSPGQTNTIYF.

This rearrangement joins TRBV4-2 to TRBJ2-7; TRBD1 aligns across 11 bases. CDR3 size: 17 residues. Per germline, CDR1 LGHNA and CDR2 YNFKEQ. The junction had 13 bases not matched to a gene; V was cut back by 4 bases and J by 5 bases. The CDR3 is CASSLDQGQGALNEQYF. Written as DNA, the CDR3 is TGTGCCAGCAGCCTAGACCAAGGACAGGGGGCACTCAACGAGCAGTACTTC.

The gene calls are TRBV5-1 and TRBJ2-2; 9 bases line up with TRBD2. Germline assignment: CDR1 SGHRS and CDR2 YFSETQ. The length of the CDR3 is 18 residues. Unmatched junction bases numbered 10, after V lost 2 bases and J lost 2 bases. CDR3: CASSFGGLAGFNTGELFF. For the CDR3, the DNA is TGCGCCAGCAGCTTCGGGGGACTAGCTGGATTTAACACCGGGGAGCTGTTTTTT. Full variable domain (outside the CDR3, taken from reference TRBV5-1 and TRBJ2-2): KAGVTQTPRYLIKTRGQQVTLSCSPISGHRSVSWYQQTPGQGLQFLFEYFSETQRNKGNFPGRFSGRQFSNSRSEMNVSTLELGDSALYLCASSFGGLAGFNTGELFFGEGSRLTVL.

The CDR3 nucleotides read TGTGCCAGCAGGTCGGAGAAAGCTGAAGCTTTCTTT. Translating it yields CASRSEKAEAFF. The J gene is TRBJ1-1, the V gene TRBV3-1 (or the pseudogene TRBV3-2); D is unresolved. Germline lookup yields CDR1 LGHDT and CDR2 YNNKEL (reference sequence). The V and J ends lost 6 bases and 6 bases respectively, with 11 bases between them. The CDR3 loop spans 12 amino acids.

CDR3 sequence reads: CATRTGFNEQYF. In nucleotides, the CDR3 is TGTGCCACGCGGACAGGGTTCAACGAGCAGTACTTC. This chain connects TRBV28 to TRBJ2-7; 8 nucleotides align to TRBD1. The CDR3 runs 12 residues. Germline assignment: CDR1 MDHEN and CDR2 SYDVKM. The V and J ends lost 10 bases and 5 bases, in that order; junction bases with no gene match: 7.

This clone was found once. This chain joins TRBV6-6 and TRBJ1-5; 10 bases are a match to TRBD1. CDR3 length: 16 residues. The trim removed 4 bases at V and 4 bases at J, leaving 7 bases unmatched. Germline lookup yields CDR1 MNHNY and CDR2 SVGAGI (reference sequence). CDR3 in DNA: TGTGCCAGCAGTTCCGCCGGGACAGGGGCTAATCAGCCCCAGCATTTT. It codes for CASSSAGTGANQPQHF.

The chain joins TRBV10-2 to TRBJ1-3; the D is unclear. Germline-derived CDR1 and CDR2 are WSHSY and SAAADI. The CDR3 totals 16 residues. V was cut by 6 bases and J by 0 bases, with 15 bases left in between. The CDR3 sequence: CASSGRRPFSGNTIYF. CDR3 DNA sequence: TGCGCCAGCAGCGGCCGGCGGCCTTTCTCTGGAAACACCATATATTTT.

The rearrangement uses TRBV28 and TRBJ2-5, with 7 nucleotides matching TRBD1. Trimming cost V 0 bases and J 5 bases; bases outside gene matches: 6. The V gene's germline CDR1 is MDHEN and CDR2 SYDVKM. CDR3 size: 15 residues. CDR3 residues: CASSLWRGRGETQYF. In nucleotides, the CDR3 is TGTGCCAGCAGTTTATGGAGGGGGCGAGGGGAGACCCAGTACTTC.

The chain is built from TRBV2 and TRBJ1-5, with unresolved D. CDR1 SNHLY and CDR2 FYNNEI come from the germline V gene. This CDR3 spans 13 amino acids. The V and J ends lost 7 bases and 7 bases respectively, with 14 bases between them. This chain's CDR3 is CASTAGKGQPQHF. CDR3 nucleotide sequence: TGTGCCAGCACCGCGGGAAAGGGACAGCCCCAGCATTTT.

V gene TRBV30 combines with J gene TRBJ1-1; no clear D gene. Germline CDR1 GTSNPN, CDR2 SVGIG (reference sequence). Trimming cost V 4 bases and J 3 bases, with 9 bases left between them. This CDR3 is 12 amino acids long. The CDR3 protein is CAWTDKYTEAFF. In DNA, the CDR3 is TGTGCCTGGACAGACAAATACACTGAAGCTTTCTTT.

The chain has TRBV7-8 and TRBJ2-1; D gene uncertain. V gave up 1 base and J gave up 10 bases, with 11 bases separating them. This CDR3 has 13 residues. Germline V gene sequence: CDR1 SGHVS, CDR2 FQNEAQ. CDR3 nucleotide sequence: TGTGCCAGCAGCTTAGGAGGCGCCCGGGAGCAGTTCTTC. This codes for CASSLGGAREQFF.

The chain has TRBV11-2 and TRBJ2-1; 13 bases match TRBD2. The CDR3 loop spans 17 amino acids. Germline values: CDR1 SGHAT, CDR2 FQNNGV. The V and J ends lost 4 bases and 3 bases, in that order; junction bases with no gene match: 6. The CDR3 coding sequence is TGTGCCAGCAGCTCTCCCGGACTAGCGGGAGACTACAATGAGCAGTTCTTC. As protein: CASSSPGLAGDYNEQFF.